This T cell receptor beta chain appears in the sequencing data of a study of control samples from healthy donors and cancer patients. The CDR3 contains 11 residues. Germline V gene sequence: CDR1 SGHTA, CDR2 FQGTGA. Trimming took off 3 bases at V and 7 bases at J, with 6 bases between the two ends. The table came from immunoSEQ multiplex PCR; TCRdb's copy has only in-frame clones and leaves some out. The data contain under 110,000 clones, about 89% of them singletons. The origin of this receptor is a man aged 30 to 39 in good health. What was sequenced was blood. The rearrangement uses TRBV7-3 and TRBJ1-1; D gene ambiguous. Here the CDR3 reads CASSFRYEAFF. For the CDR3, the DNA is TGTGCCAGCAGCTTCCGATATGAAGCTTTCTTT.